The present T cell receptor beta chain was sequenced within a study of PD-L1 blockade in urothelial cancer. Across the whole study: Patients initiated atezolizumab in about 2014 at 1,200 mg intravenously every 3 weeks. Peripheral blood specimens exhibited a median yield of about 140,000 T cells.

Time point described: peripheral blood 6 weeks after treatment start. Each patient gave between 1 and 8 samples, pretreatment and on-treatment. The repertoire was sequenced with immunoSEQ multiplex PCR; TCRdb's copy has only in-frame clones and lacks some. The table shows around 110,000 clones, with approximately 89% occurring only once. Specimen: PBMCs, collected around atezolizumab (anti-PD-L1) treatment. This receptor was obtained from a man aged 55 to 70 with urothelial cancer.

The CDR3, as DNA: TGCAGCGTTGCCCGTTCAGGGGGCGAGCAGTACTTC. Translated: CSVARSGGEQYF. The chain couples TRBV29-1 to TRBJ2-7; TRBD1 matches at 7 bases. The germline V gene has CDR1 SQVTM and CDR2 ANQGSEA. The V and J ends lost 4 bases and 6 bases, in that order; junction bases with no gene match: 6. This CDR3 is 12 amino acids long.